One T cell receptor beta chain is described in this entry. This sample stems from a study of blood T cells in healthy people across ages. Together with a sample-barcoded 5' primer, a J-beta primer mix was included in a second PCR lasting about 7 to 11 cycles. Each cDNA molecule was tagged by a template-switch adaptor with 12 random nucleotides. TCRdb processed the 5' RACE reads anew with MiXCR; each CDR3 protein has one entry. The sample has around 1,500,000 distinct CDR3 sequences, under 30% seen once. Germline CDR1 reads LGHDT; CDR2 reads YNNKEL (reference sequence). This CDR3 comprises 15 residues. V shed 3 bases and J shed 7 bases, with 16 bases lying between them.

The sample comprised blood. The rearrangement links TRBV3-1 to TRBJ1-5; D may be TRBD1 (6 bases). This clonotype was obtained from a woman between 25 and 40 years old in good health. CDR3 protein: CASSQYGPGAQPQHF. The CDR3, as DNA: TGTGCCAGCAGCCAGTATGGTCCAGGGGCGCAGCCCCAGCATTTT.